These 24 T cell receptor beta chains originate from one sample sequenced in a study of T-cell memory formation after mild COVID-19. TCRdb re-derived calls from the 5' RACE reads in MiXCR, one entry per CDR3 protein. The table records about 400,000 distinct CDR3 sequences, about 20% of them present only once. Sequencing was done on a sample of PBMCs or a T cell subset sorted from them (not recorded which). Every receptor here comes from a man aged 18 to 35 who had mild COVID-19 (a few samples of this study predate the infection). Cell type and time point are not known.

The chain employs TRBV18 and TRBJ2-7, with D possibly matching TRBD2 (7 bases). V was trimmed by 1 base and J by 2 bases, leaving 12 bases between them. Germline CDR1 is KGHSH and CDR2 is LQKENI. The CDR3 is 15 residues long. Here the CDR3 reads CASSPREGVAYEQYF. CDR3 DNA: TGTGCCAGCTCACCACGGGAGGGGGTTGCCTACGAGCAGTACTTC.

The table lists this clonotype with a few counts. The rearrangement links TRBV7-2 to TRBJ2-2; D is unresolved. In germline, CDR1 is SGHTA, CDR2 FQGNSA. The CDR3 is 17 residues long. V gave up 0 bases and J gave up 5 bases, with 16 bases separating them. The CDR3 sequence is CASSLAFPLETTGELFF. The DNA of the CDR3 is TGTGCCAGCAGCTTAGCTTTCCCTCTAGAGACAACCGGGGAGCTGTTTTTT. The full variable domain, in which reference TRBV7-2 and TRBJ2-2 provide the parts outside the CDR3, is GAGVSQSPSNKVTEKGKDVELRCDPISGHTALYWYRQSLGQGLEFLIYFQGNSAPDKSGLPSDRFSAERTGGSVSTLTIQRTQQEDSAVYLCASSLAFPLETTGELFFGEGSRLTVL.

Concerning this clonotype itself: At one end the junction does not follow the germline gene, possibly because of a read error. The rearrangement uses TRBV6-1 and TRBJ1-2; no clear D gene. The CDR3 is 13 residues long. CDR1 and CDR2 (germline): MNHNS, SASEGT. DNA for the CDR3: TGTGCCAGCAGTGTAGCTGGGAGGGAACCGGAACGCTTC. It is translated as CASSVAGREPERF.

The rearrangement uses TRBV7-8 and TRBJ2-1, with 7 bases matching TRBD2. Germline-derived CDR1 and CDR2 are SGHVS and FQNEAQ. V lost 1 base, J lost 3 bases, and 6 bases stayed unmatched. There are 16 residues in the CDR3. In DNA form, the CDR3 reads TGTGCCAGCAGCTTAGGGTCCCAGCGGGGCTACAATGAGCAGTTCTTC. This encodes CASSLGSQRGYNEQFF.

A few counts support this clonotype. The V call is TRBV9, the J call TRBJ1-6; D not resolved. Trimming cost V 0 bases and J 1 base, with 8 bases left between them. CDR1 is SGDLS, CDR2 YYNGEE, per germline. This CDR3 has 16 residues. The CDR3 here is CASSVAWESYNSPLHF. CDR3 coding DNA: TGTGCCAGCAGCGTAGCCTGGGAATCCTATAATTCACCCCTCCACTTT.

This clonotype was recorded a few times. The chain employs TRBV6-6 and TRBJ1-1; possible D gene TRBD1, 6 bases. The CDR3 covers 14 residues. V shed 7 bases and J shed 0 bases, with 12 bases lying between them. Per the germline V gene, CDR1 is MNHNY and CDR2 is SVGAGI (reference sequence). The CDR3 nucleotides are TGTGCCAGCACAGGGGCCACCGTGAACACTGAAGCTTTCTTT. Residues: CASTGATVNTEAFF.

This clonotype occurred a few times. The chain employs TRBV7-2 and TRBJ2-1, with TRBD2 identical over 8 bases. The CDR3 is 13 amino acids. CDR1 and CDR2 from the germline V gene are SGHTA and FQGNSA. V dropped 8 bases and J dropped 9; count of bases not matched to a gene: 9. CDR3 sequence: CASGGTSTIEQFF. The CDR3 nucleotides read TGTGCCAGCGGCGGGACTAGTACGATTGAGCAGTTCTTC.

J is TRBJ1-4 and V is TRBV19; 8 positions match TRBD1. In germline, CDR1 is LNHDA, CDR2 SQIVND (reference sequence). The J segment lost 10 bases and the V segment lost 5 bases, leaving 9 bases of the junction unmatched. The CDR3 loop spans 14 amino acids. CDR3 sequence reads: CASSLDRESGKLFF. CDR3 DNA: TGTGCCAGTAGTCTGGACAGGGAAAGCGGAAAACTGTTTTTT.

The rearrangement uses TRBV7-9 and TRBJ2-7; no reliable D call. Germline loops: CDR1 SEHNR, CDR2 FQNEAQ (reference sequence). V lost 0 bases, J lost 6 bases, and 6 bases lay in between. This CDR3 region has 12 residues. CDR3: CASSLATGEQYF. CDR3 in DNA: TGTGCCAGCAGCTTAGCGACCGGCGAGCAGTACTTC.

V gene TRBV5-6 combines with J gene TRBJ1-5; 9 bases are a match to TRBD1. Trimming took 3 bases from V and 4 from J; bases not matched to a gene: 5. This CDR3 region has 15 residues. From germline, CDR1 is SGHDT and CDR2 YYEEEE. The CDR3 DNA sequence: TGTGCCAGCAGCTCGCGGGACAGGGTTAATCAGCCCCAGCATTTT. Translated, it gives CASSSRDRVNQPQHF.

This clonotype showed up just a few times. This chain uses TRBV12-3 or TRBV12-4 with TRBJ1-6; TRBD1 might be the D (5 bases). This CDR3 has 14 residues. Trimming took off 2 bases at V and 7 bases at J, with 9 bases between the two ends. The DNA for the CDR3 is TGTGCCAGCAGTTTACAGGGCACGAATTCACCCCTCCACTTT. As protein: CASSLQGTNSPLHF.

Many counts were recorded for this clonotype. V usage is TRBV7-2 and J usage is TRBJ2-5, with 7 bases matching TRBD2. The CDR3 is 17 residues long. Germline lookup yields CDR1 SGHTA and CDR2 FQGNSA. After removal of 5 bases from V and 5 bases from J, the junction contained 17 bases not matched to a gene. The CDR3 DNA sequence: TGTGCCAGCAGCCGGATGTTGTTGACGGGGGGAGGGGAGACCCAGTACTTC. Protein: CASSRMLLTGGGETQYF.

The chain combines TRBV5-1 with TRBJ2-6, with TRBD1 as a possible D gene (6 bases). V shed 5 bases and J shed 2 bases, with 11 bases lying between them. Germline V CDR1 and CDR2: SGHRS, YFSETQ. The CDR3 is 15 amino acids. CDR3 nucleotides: TGCGCCAGCAGTCCTACAGGGCCTGGGGCCAACGTCCTGACTTTC. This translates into CASSPTGPGANVLTF.

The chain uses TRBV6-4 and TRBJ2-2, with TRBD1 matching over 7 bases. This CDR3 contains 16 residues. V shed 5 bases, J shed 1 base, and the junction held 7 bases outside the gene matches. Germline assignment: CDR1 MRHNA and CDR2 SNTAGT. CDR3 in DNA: TGTGCCAGCAGTCTAGCACAGGGGCGGAACACCGGGGAGCTGTTTTTT. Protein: CASSLAQGRNTGELFF.

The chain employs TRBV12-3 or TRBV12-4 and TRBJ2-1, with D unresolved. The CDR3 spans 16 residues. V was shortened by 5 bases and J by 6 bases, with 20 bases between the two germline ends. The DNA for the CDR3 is TGTGCCAGCAGTCGATTCCTAATTAGACGGCCCAATGAGCAGTTCTTC. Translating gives CASSRFLIRRPNEQFF.

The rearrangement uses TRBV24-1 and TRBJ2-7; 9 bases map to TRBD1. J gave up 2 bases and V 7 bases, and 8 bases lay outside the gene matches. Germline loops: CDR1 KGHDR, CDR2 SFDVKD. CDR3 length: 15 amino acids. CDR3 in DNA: TGTGCCACCAGCCCGGGACAGGGACCTACCTACGAGCAGTACTTC. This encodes CATSPGQGPTYEQYF.

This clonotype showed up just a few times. CDR3 DNA: TGTGCCAGCAGTGAAGCTCAGGACAGGGGCGCCTACGAGCAGTACTTC. This translates into CASSEAQDRGAYEQYF. The chain employs TRBV2 and TRBJ2-7; 9 positions match TRBD1. Trimming removed 0 bases from V and 2 bases from J; junction bases left unmatched: 5. The CDR3 has 16 residues. The germline V gene encodes CDR1 SNHLY and CDR2 FYNNEI. The complete variable domain, with remaining parts taken from reference TRBV2 and TRBJ2-7, reads EPEVTQTPSHQVTQMGQEVILRCVPISNHLYFYWYRQILGQKVEFLVSFYNNEISEKSEIFDDQFSVERPDGSNFTLKIRSTKLEDSAMYFCASSEAQDRGAYEQYFGPGTRLTVT.

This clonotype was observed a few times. This CDR3 reads CASSQERAGLAGHEQFF. CDR3 DNA: TGCGCCAGCAGCCAAGAACGGGCGGGACTAGCGGGACATGAGCAGTTCTTC. The genes are TRBV4-3 and TRBJ2-1; 13 bases are a match to TRBD2. This CDR3 contains 17 residues. Losses at the gene ends were 0 bases for V and 8 bases for J; bases not matched to a gene: 7. CDR1 is LGHNA, CDR2 YSLEER, per germline.

The CDR3 sequence: CAWSADRRVEKLFF. The CDR3 DNA reads TGTGCCTGGAGCGCCGACAGGCGGGTTGAAAAACTGTTTTTT. The V call is TRBV30, the J call TRBJ1-4; TRBD1 might be the D (6 bases). Trimming stripped 3 bases from V and 7 bases from J, with 15 bases between. The CDR3 consists of 14 residues. Germline assignment: CDR1 GTSNPN and CDR2 SVGIG (reference sequence).

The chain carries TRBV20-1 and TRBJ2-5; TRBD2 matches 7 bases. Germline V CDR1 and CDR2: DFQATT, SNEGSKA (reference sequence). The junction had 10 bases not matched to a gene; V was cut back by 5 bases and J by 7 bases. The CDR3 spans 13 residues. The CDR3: CSADGGSRGTQYF. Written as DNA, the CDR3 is TGCAGTGCTGACGGGGGGTCAAGGGGGACCCAGTACTTC.

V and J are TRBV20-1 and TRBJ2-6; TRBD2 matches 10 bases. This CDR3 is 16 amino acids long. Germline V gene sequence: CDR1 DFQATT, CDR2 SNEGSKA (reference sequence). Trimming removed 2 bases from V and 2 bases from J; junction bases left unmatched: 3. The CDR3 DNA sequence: TGCAGTGCTAGATTCCTAGCGGGGGCTGGGGCCAACGTCCTGACTTTC. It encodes CSARFLAGAGANVLTF.

DNA for the CDR3: TGTGCCAGCAGTTGGGGACAGGGGGCTGACTATGGCTACACCTTC. Translation gives CASSWGQGADYGYTF. This sequence joins TRBV12-3 or TRBV12-4 and TRBJ1-2; 12 bases match TRBD1. Trimming at V came to 4 bases and at J to 3 bases, leaving 3 bases not matched to a gene. The CDR3 length is 15 residues.

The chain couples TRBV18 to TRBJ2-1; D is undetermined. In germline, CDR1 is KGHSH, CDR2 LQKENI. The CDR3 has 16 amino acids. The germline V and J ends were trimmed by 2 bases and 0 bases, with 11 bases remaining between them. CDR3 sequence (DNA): TGTGCCAGCTCACCAACCGGAGTTAGCTCCTACAATGAGCAGTTCTTC. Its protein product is CASSPTGVSSYNEQFF. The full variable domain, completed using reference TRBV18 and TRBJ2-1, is NAGVMQNPRHLVRRRGQEARLRCSPMKGHSHVYWYRQLPEEGLKFMVYLQKENIIDESGMPKERFSAEFPKEGPSILRIQQVVRGDSAAYFCASSPTGVSSYNEQFFGPGTRLTVL.

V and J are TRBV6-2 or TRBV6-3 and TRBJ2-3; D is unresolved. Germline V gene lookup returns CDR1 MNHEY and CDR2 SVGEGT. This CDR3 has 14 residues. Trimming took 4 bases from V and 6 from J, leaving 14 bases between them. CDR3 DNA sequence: TGTGCCAGCAGTTGGACGGATGGCGTGGATACGCAGTATTTT. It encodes CASSWTDGVDTQYF.